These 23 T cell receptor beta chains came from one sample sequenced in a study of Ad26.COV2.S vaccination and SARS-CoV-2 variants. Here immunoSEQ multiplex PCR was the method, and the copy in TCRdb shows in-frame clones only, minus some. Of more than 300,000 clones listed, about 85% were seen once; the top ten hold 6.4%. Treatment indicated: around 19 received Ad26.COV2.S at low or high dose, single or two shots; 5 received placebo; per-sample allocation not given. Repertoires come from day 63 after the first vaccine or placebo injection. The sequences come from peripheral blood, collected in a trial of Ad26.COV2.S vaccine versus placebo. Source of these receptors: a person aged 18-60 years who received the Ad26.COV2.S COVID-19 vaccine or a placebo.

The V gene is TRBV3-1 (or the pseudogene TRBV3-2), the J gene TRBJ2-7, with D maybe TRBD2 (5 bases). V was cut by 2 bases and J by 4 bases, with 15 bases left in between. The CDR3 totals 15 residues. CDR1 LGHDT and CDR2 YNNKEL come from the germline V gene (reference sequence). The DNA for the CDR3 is TGTGCCAGCAGCCAAAGGTGGGCGGGCCTATACGAGCAGTACTTC. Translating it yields CASSQRWAGLYEQYF.

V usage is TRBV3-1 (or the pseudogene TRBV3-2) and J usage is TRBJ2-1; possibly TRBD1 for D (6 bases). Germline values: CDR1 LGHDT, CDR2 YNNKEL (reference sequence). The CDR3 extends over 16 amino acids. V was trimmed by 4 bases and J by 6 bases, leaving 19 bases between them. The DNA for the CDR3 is TGTGCCAGCAGCCTCACCTCCCCCCAGGGGCCCAATGAGCAGTTCTTC. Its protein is CASSLTSPQGPNEQFF.

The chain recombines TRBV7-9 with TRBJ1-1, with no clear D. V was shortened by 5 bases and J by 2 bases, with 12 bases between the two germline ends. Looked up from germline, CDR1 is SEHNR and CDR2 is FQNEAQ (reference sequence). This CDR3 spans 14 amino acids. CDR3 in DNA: TGTGCCAGCAGCCACGTCCAACCTAACACTGAAGCTTTCTTT. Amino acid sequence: CASSHVQPNTEAFF.

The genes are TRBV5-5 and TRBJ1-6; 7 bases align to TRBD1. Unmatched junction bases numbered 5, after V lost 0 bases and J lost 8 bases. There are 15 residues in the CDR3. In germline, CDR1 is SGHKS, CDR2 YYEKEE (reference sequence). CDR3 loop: CASSLAGQKDSPLHF. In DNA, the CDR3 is TGTGCCAGCAGCTTGGCGGGACAGAAAGATTCACCCCTCCACTTT.

CDR3 in amino acids: CASSLMRGTNTEAFF. CDR3 DNA sequence: TGTGCCAGCAGCTTAATGAGGGGTACGAACACTGAAGCTTTCTTT. This chain uses TRBV5-5 with TRBJ1-1; D might be TRBD1 (5 bases). CDR1 SGHKS and CDR2 YYEKEE come from the germline V gene (reference sequence). V was pared by 2 bases and J by 1 base, with 12 bases between. The CDR3 sequence is 15 residues long.

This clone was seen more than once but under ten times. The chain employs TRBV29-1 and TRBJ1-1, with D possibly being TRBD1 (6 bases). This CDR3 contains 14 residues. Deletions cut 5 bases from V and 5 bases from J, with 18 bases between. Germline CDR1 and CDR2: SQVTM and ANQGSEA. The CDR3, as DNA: TGCAGCGTTCAACAGGAGGGAAGGGGGACTGAAGCTTTCTTT. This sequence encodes CSVQQEGRGTEAFF.

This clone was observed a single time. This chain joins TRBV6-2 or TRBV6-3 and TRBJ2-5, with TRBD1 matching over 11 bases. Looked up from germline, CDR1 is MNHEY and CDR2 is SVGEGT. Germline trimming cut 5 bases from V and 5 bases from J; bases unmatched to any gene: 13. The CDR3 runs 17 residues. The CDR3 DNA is TGTGCCAGCAGTCGGGACAGGGGGTTTTTGGGGAGGGAGACCCAGTACTTC. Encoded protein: CASSRDRGFLGRETQYF.

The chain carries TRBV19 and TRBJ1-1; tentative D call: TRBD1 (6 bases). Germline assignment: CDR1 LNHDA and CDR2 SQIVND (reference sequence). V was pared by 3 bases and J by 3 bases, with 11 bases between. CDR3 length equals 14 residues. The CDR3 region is CASSIRGGDTEAFF. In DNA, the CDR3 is TGTGCCAGTAGTATCCGAGGGGGAGACACTGAAGCTTTCTTT.

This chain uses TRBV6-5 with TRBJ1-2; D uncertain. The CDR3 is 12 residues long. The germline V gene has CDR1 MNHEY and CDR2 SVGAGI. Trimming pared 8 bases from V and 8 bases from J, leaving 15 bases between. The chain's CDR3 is CASPAGLGGYTF. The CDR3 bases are TGTGCCAGCCCCGCCGGGCTGGGAGGCTACACCTTC.

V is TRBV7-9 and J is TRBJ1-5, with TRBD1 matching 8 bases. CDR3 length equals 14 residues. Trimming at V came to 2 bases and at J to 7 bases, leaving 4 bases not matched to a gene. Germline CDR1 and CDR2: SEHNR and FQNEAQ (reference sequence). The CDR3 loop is CASSLTGGTQPQHF. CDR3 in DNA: TGTGCCAGCAGCTTAACAGGGGGAACACAGCCCCAGCATTTT.

CDR3 in DNA: TGTGCCAGCAGCAGTAACAGGGCTGGAAACACCATATATTTT. Encoded protein: CASSSNRAGNTIYF. The rearrangement links TRBV7-2 to TRBJ1-3, with a possible D match to TRBD1 (6 bases). Germline-derived CDR1 and CDR2 are SGHTA and FQGNSA. This CDR3 comprises 14 residues. Trimming removed 5 bases at V and 2 bases at J, with 10 bases between.

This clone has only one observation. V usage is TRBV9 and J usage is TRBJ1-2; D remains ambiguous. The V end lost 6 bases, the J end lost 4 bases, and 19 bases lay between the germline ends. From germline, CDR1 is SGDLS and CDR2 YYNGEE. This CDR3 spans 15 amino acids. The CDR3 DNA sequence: TGTGCCAGCACCCCTAGTTTGAATCTACTCTATGGCTACACCTTC. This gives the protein CASTPSLNLLYGYTF.

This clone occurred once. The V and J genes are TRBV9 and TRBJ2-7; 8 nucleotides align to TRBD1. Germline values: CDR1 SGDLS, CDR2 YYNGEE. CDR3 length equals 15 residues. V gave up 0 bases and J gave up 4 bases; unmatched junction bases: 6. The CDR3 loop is CASSVATGERYEQYF. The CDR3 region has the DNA TGTGCCAGCAGCGTAGCGACAGGGGAAAGGTACGAGCAGTACTTC.

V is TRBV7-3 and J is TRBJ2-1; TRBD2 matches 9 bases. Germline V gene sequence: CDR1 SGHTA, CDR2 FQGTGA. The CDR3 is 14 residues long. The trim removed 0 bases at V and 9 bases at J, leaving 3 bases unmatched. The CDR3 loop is CASSLTSGGGEQFF. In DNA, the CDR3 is TGTGCCAGCAGCTTAACTAGCGGGGGAGGTGAGCAGTTCTTC.

CDR3 residues: CSVSGTGGINTQYF. The CDR3 coding sequence is TGCAGCGTTTCCGGGACAGGGGGCATAAATACGCAGTATTTT. This rearrangement joins TRBV29-1 to TRBJ2-3, with TRBD1 identical over 12 bases. The CDR3 runs to 14 residues. J gave up 7 bases and V 5 bases, and 7 bases lay outside the gene matches. CDR1 and CDR2 from the germline V gene are SQVTM and ANQGSEA.

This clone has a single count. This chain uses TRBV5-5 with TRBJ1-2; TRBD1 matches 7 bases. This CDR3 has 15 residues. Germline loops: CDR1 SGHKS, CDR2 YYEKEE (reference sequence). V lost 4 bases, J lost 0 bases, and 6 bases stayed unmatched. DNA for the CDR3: TGTGCCAGCAGCGGTACAGGGGACCCTAACTATGGCTACACCTTC. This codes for CASSGTGDPNYGYTF.

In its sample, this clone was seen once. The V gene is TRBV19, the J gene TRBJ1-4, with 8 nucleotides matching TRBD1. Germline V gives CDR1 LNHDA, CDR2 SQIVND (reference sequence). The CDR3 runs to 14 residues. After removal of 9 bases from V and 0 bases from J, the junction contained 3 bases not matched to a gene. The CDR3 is CASEQGATNEKLFF. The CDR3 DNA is TGTGCCAGCGAACAGGGGGCAACTAATGAAAAACTGTTTTTT.

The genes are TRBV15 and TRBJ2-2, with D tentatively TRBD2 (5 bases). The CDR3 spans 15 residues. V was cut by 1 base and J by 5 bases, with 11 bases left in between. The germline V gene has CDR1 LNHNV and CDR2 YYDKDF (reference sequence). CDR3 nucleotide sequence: TGTGCCACCAGCAGAGGTCTAGCTGGTACCGGGGAGCTGTTTTTT. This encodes CATSRGLAGTGELFF.

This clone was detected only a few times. CDR3 nucleotide sequence: TGTGCCAGCAGGACCGGTCTAGCGGGTAGAGCCTACGAGCAGTACTTC. This encodes CASRTGLAGRAYEQYF. The chain carries TRBV27 and TRBJ2-7; 8 bases map to TRBD2. The CDR3 covers 16 residues. With V trimmed by 6 bases and J by 2 bases, 12 bases remained unmatched. Germline V lookup: CDR1 MNHEY, CDR2 SMNVEV (reference sequence).

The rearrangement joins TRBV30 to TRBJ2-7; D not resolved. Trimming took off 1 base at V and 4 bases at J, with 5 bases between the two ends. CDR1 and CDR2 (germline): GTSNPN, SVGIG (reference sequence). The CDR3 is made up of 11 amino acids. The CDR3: CAWSGLYEQYF. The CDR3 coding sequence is TGTGCCTGGAGTGGACTGTACGAGCAGTACTTC.

As DNA, the CDR3 is TGTGCCAGCAGCTTCTGGGGGAGCTCCTACGAGCAGTACTTC. It yields the protein CASSFWGSSYEQYF. The chain is built from TRBV11-2 and TRBJ2-7, with D possibly being TRBD1 or TRBD2 (5 bases each). Trimming removed 3 bases at V and 0 bases at J, with 9 bases between. Germline V lookup: CDR1 SGHAT, CDR2 FQNNGV. The CDR3 totals 14 residues.

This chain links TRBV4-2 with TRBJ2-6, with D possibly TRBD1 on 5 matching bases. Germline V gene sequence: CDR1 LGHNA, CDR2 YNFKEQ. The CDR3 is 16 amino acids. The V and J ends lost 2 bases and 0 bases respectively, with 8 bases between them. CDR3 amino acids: CASSQHRSSGANVLTF. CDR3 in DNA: TGTGCCAGCAGCCAACACAGGAGCTCTGGGGCCAACGTCCTGACTTTC.

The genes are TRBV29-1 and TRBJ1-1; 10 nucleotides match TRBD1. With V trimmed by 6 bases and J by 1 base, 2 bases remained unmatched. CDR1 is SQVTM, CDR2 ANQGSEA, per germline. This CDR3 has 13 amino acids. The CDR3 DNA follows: TGCAGCGTAGGACAGGGGGAGAACACTGAAGCTTTCTTT. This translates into CSVGQGENTEAFF. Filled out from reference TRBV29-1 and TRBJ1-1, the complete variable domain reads SAVISQKPSRDICQRGTSLTIQCQVDSQVTMMFWYRQQPGQSLTLIATANQGSEATYESGFVIDKFPISRPNLTFSTLTVSNMSPEDSSIYLCSVGQGENTEAFFGQGTRLTVV.